The clone carrying this TCR beta chain has a handful of counts. Its specificity is unknown. CDR3 length: 14 residues. Germline lookup yields CDR1 DFQATT and CDR2 SNEGSKA (reference sequence). Trimming at V came to 6 bases and at J to 6 bases, leaving 6 bases not matched to a gene. The TCR beta library used iRepertoire HTBI primers with Arm-PCR amplification of CDR3. TCRdb used MiXCR to reprocess the multiplex PCR reads, holding one entry per CDR3 protein. The data contain almost 450,000 distinct CDR3 sequences, roughly 15% of them singletons. Time point here: newly diagnosed GD, antithyroid drugs for less than 3 months. PBMC RNA was the source of the TCR library. Staff took roughly 8.8 milliliters of peripheral blood and put it into EDTA tubes. The sample is drawn from a study of regulatory T cells in long-lasting Graves disease. The study, taken as a whole, reports: Accuracy may have suffered from the small sample size.

The sample was also reused in another study, on T cells in Graves' hyperthyroidism and ophthalmopathy.

V gene TRBV20-1 combines with J gene TRBJ2-1; 12 nucleotides align to TRBD2. The source is a young woman with Graves disease. The sample in question was peripheral blood mononuclear cells (PBMCs), obtained at new diagnosis, from a patient treated with antithyroid drugs. In nucleotides, the CDR3 is TGCAGTGCACCTCGGACTAGCGGGATCAATGAGCAGTTCTTC. Amino acid sequence: CSAPRTSGINEQFF.